This T cell receptor (beta chain) derives from a study of shared clonotypes between healthy human individuals. Naive CD8 cells lacked CD45RO and underwent positive selection for CCR7, leaving out terminally differentiated effector memory CD45RA+ cells. There were only Caucasian adults among the donors, and all lived in Nashville, Tennessee. CDR1 and CDR2 from the germline V gene are SGHAT and FQNNGV. The CDR3 length is 14 residues. Trimming took 3 bases from V and 4 from J; bases not matched to a gene: 6. Deep-level running was used for the assay. Template for every sorted-subset replicate PCR totaled approximately 0.2 ug DNA, approximately 30,000 T cell genomes. TCRdb's table, derived via immunoSEQ multiplex PCR, lists solely in-frame clones and lacks some. Of roughly 770,000 clones listed, approximately 97% are singletons. Study-wide results and caveats: Memory subsets had estimated richness that was generally smaller than that of naive subsets.

This clone is a singleton in its sample. Its antigen is unidentified. This clonotype was sampled from a man aged 25-45 years in good health. V gene TRBV11-2 combines with J gene TRBJ2-7; 7 bases are a match to TRBD1. The sequencing sample was made of naive CD8+ T cells sorted from blood. The CDR3 sequence is CASSFGTARYEQYF. DNA for the CDR3: TGTGCCAGCAGCTTTGGGACAGCGAGATACGAGCAGTACTTC.